The clone carrying this T cell receptor (beta chain) was found many times. Its antigen is currently unknown. Noted time point: newly diagnosed GD, antithyroid drugs for less than 3 months. With RNA extracted from PBMCs as input, the TCR library was made. This specimen comes from a study of regulatory T cells in long-lasting Graves disease. General study results and limits: Thyroid tissue was not studied; only peripheral blood was. Favored usage of TRBV28, TRBJ1-2 and TRBJ2-5 was recorded in persistent disease.

This CDR3 is built from 17 residues. CDR1 and CDR2 (germline): SGHAT, FQDESV (reference sequence). Trimming pared 1 base from V and 3 bases from J, leaving 19 bases between. Arm-PCR of CDR3 regions with iRepertoire HTBI primers generated TCR beta libraries. TCRdb reprocessed the multiplex PCR reads with MiXCR, giving one entry per CDR3 protein. The data contain 410,000 or so distinct CDR3 sequences, just under 15% of them singletons. These sequences were also reported in another study, on T cells in Graves' hyperthyroidism and ophthalmopathy. This second report adds: Among the patients, aged 18 to 65, hyperthyroidism was newly diagnosed and had lasted under 2 months. HTBI primers were employed in a first-round RT-PCR of the TCR CDR3.

The sample in question was peripheral blood mononuclear cells (PBMCs), obtained at new diagnosis, from a patient treated with antithyroid drugs. This chain joins TRBV11-1 and TRBJ2-7; possibly TRBD2 for D (5 bases). This TCR came from a woman aged 25 to 39 with Graves disease. The CDR3 loop is CASSLVRGAADNYEQYF. In DNA, the CDR3 is TGTGCCAGCAGCTTAGTGAGAGGAGCGGCAGACAACTACGAGCAGTACTTC.